These 28 T cell receptor beta chains were sequenced from one sample in a study of cytomegalovirus exposure and HLA in healthy donors. The PCR was carried out with 60 Vbeta primers and 13 Jbeta primers. The method was immunoSEQ multiplex PCR; TCRdb's version includes in-frame clones alone and lacks a portion of them. The sample gives approximately 140,000 clones, around 78% of which show up once; 1.5% to 2% is in the top ten. The source material was PBMCs. Every receptor here comes from a woman younger than 35 in good health and CMV-seronegative.

This clone appeared a single time. The chain links TRBV10-2 to TRBJ2-5, with TRBD2 identical over 8 bases. The J segment lost 1 base and the V segment lost 4 bases, leaving 5 bases of the junction unmatched. CDR3 length: 15 residues. CDR1 is WSHSY, CDR2 SAAADI, per germline. The CDR3 spells CASSALTSGQETQYF. CDR3 DNA: TGCGCCAGCAGTGCCCTCACTAGCGGCCAAGAGACCCAGTACTTC.

The chain uses TRBV6-5 and TRBJ1-2; 8 positions agree with TRBD1. J lost 5 bases, V lost 6 bases, and 5 bases had no gene match. The CDR3 is 13 amino acids. The V gene's germline CDR1 is MNHEY and CDR2 SVGAGI. For the CDR3, the DNA is TGTGCCAGCAGACCAGGGGGCCGGTATGGCTACACCTTC. This sequence encodes CASRPGGRYGYTF.

This chain connects TRBV29-1 to TRBJ1-2; D is perhaps TRBD1 (5 bases). This CDR3 comprises 13 residues. V was cut by 7 bases and J by 4 bases, with 16 bases left in between. The germline V gene encodes CDR1 SQVTM and CDR2 ANQGSEA. CDR3 loop: CSAWGRDFYGYTF. The CDR3 coding sequence is TGCAGCGCCTGGGGCAGGGACTTCTATGGCTACACCTTC.

The V call is TRBV15, the J call TRBJ2-2; 10 nucleotides agree with TRBD1. CDR3 length: 17 residues. The V segment lost 3 bases and the J segment 1 base; nucleotides outside the gene matches: 5. Germline CDR1 is LNHNV and CDR2 is YYDKDF (reference sequence). This CDR3 is CATSSWDRGENTGELFF. The CDR3 DNA reads as TGTGCCACCAGCAGCTGGGACAGGGGAGAGAACACCGGGGAGCTGTTTTTT.

This clone has only a few counts. The genes are TRBV4-3 and TRBJ1-6; no definite D call. Germline lookup yields CDR1 LGHNA and CDR2 YSLEER. Trimming left V 0 bases short and J 7 bases short, with 10 bases between. The CDR3 length is 15 residues. The CDR3, as DNA: TGCGCCAGCAGCCAAGACTTCGGGTTCAATTCACCCCTCCACTTT. This translates into CASSQDFGFNSPLHF.

The chain joins TRBV10-3 to TRBJ2-3; TRBD2 aligns across 12 bases. Germline V gene lookup returns CDR1 ENHRY and CDR2 SYGVKD. V dropped 0 bases and J dropped 2; count of bases not matched to a gene: 3. This CDR3 is 17 amino acids long. This chain's CDR3 is CAISESSSGRDTDTQYF. DNA of the CDR3: TGTGCCATCAGTGAGTCATCTAGCGGGAGGGACACAGATACGCAGTATTTT.

This chain connects TRBV7-9 to TRBJ2-1; 7 bases line up with TRBD2. V lost 1 base and J lost 6; bases outside the gene matches: 3. This CDR3 is built from 14 residues. Germline CDR1 SEHNR, CDR2 FQNEAQ (reference sequence). DNA for the CDR3: TGTGCCAGCAGCTTAGGGACTAGGGGCAATGAGCAGTTCTTC. It codes for CASSLGTRGNEQFF.

The V call is TRBV7-2, the J call TRBJ1-1; 7 bases align to TRBD1. From germline, CDR1 is SGHTA and CDR2 FQGNSA. The CDR3 sequence is 14 residues long. With V trimmed by 5 bases and J by 4 bases, 7 bases remained unmatched. CDR3 in DNA: TGTGCCAGCAGCAACAGGGGTTTCGGCACTGAAGCTTTCTTT. Translated: CASSNRGFGTEAFF.

This clone was seen more than once but under ten times. The chain links TRBV2 to TRBJ1-5, with 10 bases that match TRBD1. V gave up 0 bases and J gave up 5 bases; unmatched junction bases: 1. This CDR3 comprises 15 residues. Germline V gene lookup returns CDR1 SNHLY and CDR2 FYNNEI. CDR3 in amino acids: CASSEAGQGHQPQHF. CDR3 nucleotides: TGTGCCAGCAGTGAAGCGGGACAGGGGCATCAGCCCCAGCATTTT.

The genes are TRBV5-4 and TRBJ2-2; D not resolved. This CDR3 region has 15 residues. Germline V CDR1 and CDR2: SGHNT, YYREEE (reference sequence). V lost 5 bases and J 9 bases, leaving 20 bases between the germline ends. DNA of the CDR3: TGTGCCAGCAGTAGACAAGGCCTAAGTGGAAGGGAGCTGTTTTTT. Translation: CASSRQGLSGRELFF.

This chain joins TRBV2 and TRBJ2-1; D not resolved. Germline CDR1 SNHLY, CDR2 FYNNEI. The CDR3 sequence is 13 residues long. The V end was cut by 5 bases, the J end by 5 bases, with 10 bases between. CDR3 amino acids: CASSPDIHNEQFF. In DNA form, the CDR3 reads TGTGCCAGCAGTCCAGACATACACAATGAGCAGTTCTTC.

V gene TRBV7-2 combines with J gene TRBJ2-5; 8 bases align to TRBD1. Germline CDR1 SGHTA, CDR2 FQGNSA. The CDR3 totals 14 residues. V trimming: 8 bases; J trimming: 5 bases; junction bases outside the gene matches: 10. The CDR3 is CASGSPQGAETQYF. CDR3 bases: TGTGCCAGCGGTTCACCGCAGGGGGCGGAGACCCAGTACTTC.

The rearrangement uses TRBV5-1 and TRBJ2-2; 8 positions agree with TRBD1. There are 16 residues in the CDR3. The germline gives CDR1 SGHRS, CDR2 YFSETQ. After removal of 1 base from V and 6 bases from J, the junction contained 8 bases not matched to a gene. This CDR3 reads CASSLNAGQGAGELFF. DNA of the CDR3: TGCGCCAGCAGCTTGAATGCCGGACAGGGCGCCGGGGAGCTGTTTTTT.

This clone occurred a few times. The chain has TRBV11-3 and TRBJ1-2, with a tentative D call TRBD1 (5 bases). The ends were cut back, 2 bases at V and 2 bases at J, with 9 bases in the middle. The CDR3 covers 14 residues. Germline CDR1 and CDR2: SGHNT and YENEEA. CDR3 region: CASSLNRINYGYTF. As DNA, the CDR3 is TGTGCCAGCAGCTTAAACAGGATCAACTATGGCTACACCTTC.

This clone was seen a handful of times. The chain has TRBV2 and TRBJ2-2, with 11 bases identical to TRBD2. The CDR3 has 15 amino acids. The germline V gene encodes CDR1 SNHLY and CDR2 FYNNEI. The V gene end was trimmed by 4 bases and the J gene end by 4 bases; junction bases not matched to a gene: 2. The CDR3, as DNA: TGTGCCAGCAGTGTCGGACTAGCGGGCACCGGGGAGCTGTTTTTT. Translating gives CASSVGLAGTGELFF.

The V and J genes are TRBV27 and TRBJ2-1, with 16 positions matching TRBD2. Germline V gives CDR1 MNHEY, CDR2 SMNVEV (reference sequence). V lost 6 bases and J lost 10; bases outside the gene matches: 15. CDR3 length equals 18 residues. CDR3 bases: TGTGCCAGCAGGAGGGGGGGACTAGCGGGAGGGCTGGTAGACGAGCAGTTCTTC. Protein: CASRRGGLAGGLVDEQFF.

CDR3 amino acids: CASSYSQGNYGYTF. Here the CDR3 DNA reads TGTGCCAGCAGCTATTCTCAGGGGAACTATGGCTACACCTTC. V is TRBV9 and J is TRBJ1-2, with a possible D match to TRBD1 (6 bases). The CDR3 loop spans 14 amino acids. Germline lookup yields CDR1 SGDLS and CDR2 YYNGEE. The V end lost 4 bases, the J end lost 2 bases, and 12 bases lay between the germline ends.

The rearrangement joins TRBV4-3 to TRBJ1-2; D call uncertain. The CDR3 length is 13 residues. V was cut by 1 base and J by 8 bases, with 11 bases left in between. Germline V gene data show CDR1 as LGHNA and CDR2 as YSLEER. The CDR3, as DNA: TGCGCCAGCAGCCAAGCCCGGGGTGGGGGCTACACCTTC. The encoded protein is CASSQARGGGYTF.

The genes are TRBV5-8 and TRBJ2-7; weak D call: TRBD2 (6 bases). V lost 4 bases and J 5 bases, leaving 16 bases between the germline ends. Germline CDR1 is SGHTS and CDR2 is YDEGEE. CDR3 length: 14 residues. The CDR3 loop reads CASSQRVVVHEQYF. The CDR3 coding sequence is TGTGCCAGCAGCCAGCGGGTGGTGGTTCACGAGCAGTACTTC.

The chain employs TRBV5-6 and TRBJ1-6; D unclear. The CDR3 loop spans 16 amino acids. The germline V gene has CDR1 SGHDT and CDR2 YYEEEE. Trimming left V 0 bases short and J 8 bases short, with 15 bases between. The CDR3 is CASSLDLRDPDSPLHF. As DNA, the CDR3 is TGTGCCAGCAGCTTGGACCTCCGGGATCCAGATTCACCCCTCCACTTT.

The V call is TRBV27, the J call TRBJ2-2, with TRBD2 matching over 11 bases. Trimming took 5 bases from V and 3 from J; bases not matched to a gene: 5. This CDR3 spans 16 amino acids. Germline values: CDR1 MNHEY, CDR2 SMNVEV (reference sequence). Here the CDR3 DNA reads TGTGCCAGCAGTCTAGGACTAGCGGGTTACACCGGGGAGCTGTTTTTT. Its translation is CASSLGLAGYTGELFF.

J is TRBJ2-2 and V is TRBV6-5; D call uncertain. Germline-derived CDR1 and CDR2 are MNHEY and SVGAGI. The CDR3 extends over 15 amino acids. Trimming removed 6 bases from V and 3 bases from J, with 14 bases in between. The CDR3, as DNA: TGTGCCAGCAGGACCGAGGCCGGGTACACCGGGGAGCTGTTTTTT. This gives the protein CASRTEAGYTGELFF.

V usage is TRBV19 and J usage is TRBJ1-1, with TRBD1 identical over 8 bases. Germline CDR1 is LNHDA and CDR2 is SQIVND (reference sequence). This CDR3 has 12 residues. The J segment lost 6 bases and the V segment lost 7 bases, leaving 4 bases of the junction unmatched. DNA of the CDR3: TGTGCCAGTACCGGGACAGGACCTGAAGCTTTCTTT. As protein: CASTGTGPEAFF.

The J gene is TRBJ1-4, the V gene TRBV7-2, with unresolved D. The V gene lost 3 bases and the J gene lost 8 bases, with 13 bases spanning the gap. This CDR3 region has 14 residues. Germline V gene sequence: CDR1 SGHTA, CDR2 FQGNSA. CDR3 DNA sequence: TGTGCCAGCAGCTTCGACAATGGAGGCGAAAAACTGTTTTTT. It encodes CASSFDNGGEKLFF.

The chain employs TRBV4-1 and TRBJ1-5; D ambiguous. Trimming pared 2 bases from V and 10 bases from J, leaving 12 bases between. The CDR3 has 13 amino acids. In germline, CDR1 is MGHRA, CDR2 YSYEKL. CDR3 sequence: CASSQFAREPQHF. The CDR3 nucleotides are TGCGCCAGCAGCCAATTTGCGAGGGAACCCCAGCATTTT.

The chain joins TRBV5-6 to TRBJ2-1, with 10 bases lining up with TRBD2. The ends lost 2 bases at V and 4 bases at J; junction bases unmatched: 9. CDR1 and CDR2 from the germline V gene are SGHDT and YYEEEE. CDR3 size: 17 residues. CDR3 sequence reads: CASSFHKRGGRYNEQFF. CDR3 DNA: TGTGCCAGCAGCTTCCACAAGCGGGGGGGGCGGTACAATGAGCAGTTCTTC.

The chain combines TRBV10-2 with TRBJ2-2; 10 bases are shared with TRBD1. Germline V CDR1 and CDR2: WSHSY, SAAADI. Unmatched junction bases numbered 8, after V lost 8 bases and J lost 2 bases. The CDR3 contains 16 residues. Written as DNA, the CDR3 is TGCGCCAGCCTCCTGGGGGACAGGGGAAACACCGGGGAGCTGTTTTTT. Protein sequence: CASLLGDRGNTGELFF.

The chain joins TRBV7-6 to TRBJ2-7, with D tentatively TRBD1 (5 bases). The germline CDR1 and CDR2 sequences are SGHVS and FNYEAQ. There are 14 residues in the CDR3. Trimming left V 3 bases short and J 4 bases short, with 13 bases between. The CDR3 nucleotides are TGTGCCAGCAGCTTTGCAGGGCTGCCGTACGAGCAGTACTTC. This gives the protein CASSFAGLPYEQYF.